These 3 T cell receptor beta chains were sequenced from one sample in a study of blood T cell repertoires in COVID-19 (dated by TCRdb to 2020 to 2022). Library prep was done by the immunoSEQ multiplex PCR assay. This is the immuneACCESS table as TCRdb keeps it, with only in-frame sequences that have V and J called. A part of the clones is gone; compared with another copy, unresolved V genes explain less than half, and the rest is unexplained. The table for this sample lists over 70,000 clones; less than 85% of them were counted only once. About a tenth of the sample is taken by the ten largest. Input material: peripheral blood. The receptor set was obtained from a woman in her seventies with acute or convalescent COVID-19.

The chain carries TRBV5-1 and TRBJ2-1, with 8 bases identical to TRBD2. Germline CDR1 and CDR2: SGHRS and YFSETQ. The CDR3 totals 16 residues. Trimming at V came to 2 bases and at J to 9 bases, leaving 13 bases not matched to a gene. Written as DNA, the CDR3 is TGCGCCAGCAGCTTCATAAATAGCGGGATGTTCGGTGAGCAGTTCTTC. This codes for CASSFINSGMFGEQFF.

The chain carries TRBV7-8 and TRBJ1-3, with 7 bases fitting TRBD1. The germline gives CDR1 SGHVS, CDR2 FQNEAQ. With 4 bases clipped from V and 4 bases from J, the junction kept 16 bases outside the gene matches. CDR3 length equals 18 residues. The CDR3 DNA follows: TGTGCCAGCAGCTCAACAAGGTCAGAGGGGGCGCGAGGAAACACCATATATTTT. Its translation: CASSSTRSEGARGNTIYF.

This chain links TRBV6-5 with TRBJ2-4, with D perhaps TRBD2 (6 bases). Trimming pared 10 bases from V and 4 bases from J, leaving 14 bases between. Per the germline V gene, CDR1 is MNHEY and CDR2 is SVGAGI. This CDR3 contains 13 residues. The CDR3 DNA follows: TGTGCCACGCGGGGTACCAGTAAAAACATTCAGTACTTC. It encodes CATRGTSKNIQYF.